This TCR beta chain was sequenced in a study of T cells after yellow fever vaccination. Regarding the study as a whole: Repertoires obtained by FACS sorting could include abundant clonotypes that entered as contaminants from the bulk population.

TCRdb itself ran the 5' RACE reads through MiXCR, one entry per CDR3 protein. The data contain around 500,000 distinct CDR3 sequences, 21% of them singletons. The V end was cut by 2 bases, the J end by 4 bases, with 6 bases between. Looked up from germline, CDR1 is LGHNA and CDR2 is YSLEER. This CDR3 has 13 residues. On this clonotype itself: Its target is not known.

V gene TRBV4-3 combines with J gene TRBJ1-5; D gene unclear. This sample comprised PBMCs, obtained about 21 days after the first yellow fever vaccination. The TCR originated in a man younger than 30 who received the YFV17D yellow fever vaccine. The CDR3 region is CASSQSVNQPQHF. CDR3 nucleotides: TGCGCCAGCAGCCAAAGTGTTAATCAGCCCCAGCATTTT.